Listed below are T cell receptor beta chains from one sample, sequenced in a study of identical twins. In TCRdb, the 5' RACE reads were re-called with MiXCR into one record per CDR3 protein. The data contain around 650,000 distinct CDR3 sequences, 7% to 7.5% of them seen just once; the ten biggest clones take up 1.6%. These data were also reused for a study on yellow fever vaccine responses in identical twins.

Input material: PBMCs. The receptors were sampled from a woman aged 18 to 35 in good health. Both conserved end residues are part of each CDR3. The D gene is left open where the match is weak. The size field is filled for only some rows; it gives once, few, many or a size class.

d_gene	v_gene	j_gene	abundance	CDR3aa	CDR3nt
NA	TRBV5-1	TRBJ2-5	NA	CASSPSRVEETQYF	TGCGCCAGCAGCCCAAGCAGGGTGGAAGAGACCCAGTACTTC
TRBD1	TRBV7-6	TRBJ2-2	NA	CASSLATGGTGELFF	TGTGCCAGCAGCTTAGCAACAGGGGGGACCGGGGAGCTGTTTTTT
TRBD1	TRBV12-3/TRBV12-4	TRBJ1-5	NA	CASSSRGQGNQPQHF	TGTGCCAGCAGTTCCAGGGGGCAAGGCAATCAGCCCCAGCATTTT
NA	TRBV12-3/TRBV12-4	TRBJ1-2	few	CASSQSGEVRDSYGYTF	TGTGCCAGCAGTCAGTCCGGAGAGGTCCGCGATAGCTATGGCTACACCTTC
TRBD2	TRBV5-5	TRBJ2-3	few	CASSFGIQRGVSTDTQYF	TGTGCCAGCAGCTTTGGAATCCAGCGGGGGGTTTCCACAGATACGCAGTATTTT
NA	TRBV20-1	TRBJ2-1	NA	CSARDIYYNEQFF	TGCAGTGCCCGGGACATCTACTACAATGAGCAGTTCTTC
NA	TRBV2	TRBJ2-3	many	CASSVSGSSTDTQYF	TGTGCCAGCAGTGTATCGGGGTCTAGCACAGATACGCAGTATTTT
NA	TRBV20-1	TRBJ2-5	few	CSASLLGRDKPGTQYF	TGCAGTGCTAGCCTTCTGGGCAGGGACAAACCAGGGACCCAGTACTTC
NA	TRBV29-1	TRBJ2-7	many	CSVRTNPISYEQYF	TGCAGCGTCAGGACAAATCCCATTTCCTACGAGCAGTACTTC
NA	TRBV20-1	TRBJ2-4	few	CSASSMGAKNIQYF	TGCAGTGCTAGTAGCATGGGGGCCAAAAACATTCAGTACTTC